This TCR beta chain emerged from a study of T-cell memory formation after mild COVID-19. A word on this clonotype: As yet, its antigen is unknown.

V lost 2 bases, J lost 7 bases, and 7 bases stayed unmatched. The germline gives CDR1 SGHVS, CDR2 FQNEAQ. This CDR3 is 15 amino acids long. One entry per CDR3 protein results from TCRdb running MiXCR on the 5' RACE reads. The sample carries more than 150,000 distinct CDR3 sequences, roughly 23% recorded once. Whole-study results and caveats: Day 15 to 85 contracting clones showed balanced CD4/CD8; later expanders leaned CD4+. There were some responding clones in pre-infection memory, which suggested that cross-reactive memory had joined.

The sample was PBMCs or a T cell subset sorted from them (not recorded which). The origin of this receptor is an adult woman who had mild COVID-19 (a few samples of this study predate the infection). Cell type and time point are not known. The chain combines TRBV7-8 with TRBJ2-5, with 10 bases lining up with TRBD2. Here the CDR3 reads CASSLKRGGGGTQYF. CDR3 DNA sequence: TGTGCCAGCAGCTTAAAGCGGGGGGGCGGAGGGACCCAGTACTTC.